The 10 T cell receptor beta chains in this list originate from one sample, sequenced in a study of cytomegalovirus exposure and HLA in healthy donors. Primers included in the PCR were 60 Vbeta and 13 Jbeta primers. This table comes from immunoSEQ multiplex PCR, and its TCRdb copy is limited to in-frame clones, with some not included. The repertoire holds about 130,000 clones, with about 80% as singletons. Sequencing was performed on PBMCs. The source of these receptors is a male donor in good health and CMV-seronegative.

V and J are TRBV15 and TRBJ2-5, with 7 nucleotides matching TRBD1. The J call may be faulty, since TRBJ2-7 better matches the DNA end. This CDR3 has 14 residues. CDR1 is LNHNV, CDR2 YYDKDF, per germline (reference sequence). As DNA, the CDR3 is TGTGCCACCAGCATAAGGACAGGCGGTTACGAGCAGTACTTC. Amino acid sequence: CATSIRTGGYEQYF.

The chain is built from TRBV7-2 and TRBJ1-2, with D possibly TRBD1 on 6 matching bases. V lost 6 bases and J 1 base, leaving 15 bases between the germline ends. Germline CDR1 and CDR2: SGHTA and FQGNSA. The length of the CDR3 is 15 residues. The CDR3 nucleotides read TGTGCCAGCAGAACCGACAGGATTCTTAACTATGGCTACACCTTC. Translating gives CASRTDRILNYGYTF.

The gene calls are TRBV6-1 and TRBJ1-1, with TRBD1 matching over 8 bases. The V and J ends lost 0 bases and 7 bases, in that order; junction bases with no gene match: 7. Germline V gene sequence: CDR1 MNHNS, CDR2 SASEGT. The CDR3 runs 15 residues. CDR3 nucleotides: TGTGCCAGCAGTGAAGCATCCGGACAGGGCTATGAAGCTTTCTTT. Protein: CASSEASGQGYEAFF.

The chain combines TRBV4-2 with TRBJ2-1; TRBD2 aligns across 7 bases. Trimming at V came to 0 bases and at J to 4 bases, leaving 6 bases not matched to a gene. Germline CDR1 reads LGHNA; CDR2 reads YNFKEQ. This CDR3 has 16 amino acids. The CDR3 loop is CASSQEAGLDYNEQFF. Here the CDR3 DNA reads TGTGCCAGCAGCCAAGAGGCAGGACTAGATTACAATGAGCAGTTCTTC.

The chain has TRBV4-3 and TRBJ2-5; weak D call: TRBD1 (6 bases). This CDR3 contains 16 residues. The V gene lost 0 bases and the J gene lost 4 bases, with 15 bases spanning the gap. Germline V gene data show CDR1 as LGHNA and CDR2 as YSLEER. The CDR3 nucleotides are TGCGCCAGCAGCCAAGATCTTCAGGGGTCGATAGAGACCCAGTACTTC. Protein: CASSQDLQGSIETQYF.

The genes are TRBV28 and TRBJ2-7; the match to TRBD1 covers 7 bases. V shed 5 bases and J 7 bases; nucleotides not matched to a gene: 11. In germline, CDR1 is MDHEN, CDR2 SYDVKM. The CDR3 is 14 residues long. The CDR3 sequence: CASSARDSEEEQYF. In nucleotides, the CDR3 is TGTGCCAGCAGTGCCCGGGACAGCGAAGAAGAGCAGTACTTC.

The gene calls are TRBV7-9 and TRBJ1-1; weak D call: TRBD1 (6 bases). The CDR3 loop spans 18 amino acids. The ends were cut back, 11 bases at V and 7 bases at J, with 35 bases in the middle. CDR1 SEHNR and CDR2 FQNEAQ come from the germline V gene (reference sequence). The DNA of the CDR3 is TGTGCCTTCCTTGACGGGTACCTGGCACATCTAGGGGGGGATGAAGCTTTCTTT. Protein product: CAFLDGYLAHLGGDEAFF.

Written as DNA, the CDR3 is TGTGCCAGCAGCCCGGGACAGGCTAGCTCCTACGAGCAGTACTTC. As protein: CASSPGQASSYEQYF. The rearrangement joins TRBV11-2 to TRBJ2-7; 8 nucleotides agree with TRBD1. The CDR3 is made up of 15 amino acids. V lost 5 bases and J lost 0; bases outside the gene matches: 6. The germline V gene encodes CDR1 SGHAT and CDR2 FQNNGV.

This rearrangement joins TRBV6-5 to TRBJ1-1; no reliable D call. Trimming shortened V by 2 bases and J by 3 bases, and 13 bases separated the two germline ends. This CDR3 comprises 15 residues. CDR1 and CDR2 (germline): MNHEY, SVGAGI. The CDR3 nucleotides read TGTGCCAGCAGTTACCCCCGGGGTCTCGACACTGAAGCTTTCTTT. This translates into CASSYPRGLDTEAFF.

CDR3 residues: CASATTQETQYF. The CDR3 coding sequence is TGTGCCAGCGCGACAACACAAGAGACCCAGTACTTC. V usage is TRBV6-5 and J usage is TRBJ2-5; D remains ambiguous. Germline V gene lookup returns CDR1 MNHEY and CDR2 SVGAGI. CDR3 length: 12 residues. Trimming removed 8 bases from V and 2 bases from J, with 9 bases in between.